This T cell receptor beta chain was sequenced for a study of T cells after yellow fever vaccination. Each CDR3 protein gets one entry after TCRdb re-called the 5' RACE reads with MiXCR. The data show 250,000 to 300,000 distinct CDR3 sequences, with around 5.3% seen just once and less than 3.5% held by the top ten. CDR3 length: 17 residues. The V gene's germline CDR1 is DFQATT and CDR2 SNEGSKA (reference sequence). V gave up 0 bases and J gave up 1 base; unmatched junction bases: 7. This specimen was CD4+ T cells sorted from PBMCs, taken on the day of the yellow fever booster vaccination. The chain recombines TRBV20-1 with TRBJ2-3; 10 nucleotides match TRBD2. This clonotype was obtained from a man younger than 30 who received the YFV17D yellow fever vaccine. The CDR3 nucleotides read TGCAGTGCTAGAGATGTCATAGGGACTAGCGGCACAGATACGCAGTATTTT. Translation: CSARDVIGTSGTDTQYF.